A selection of T cell receptor beta chains follows, all from one sample in a study of cytomegalovirus exposure and HLA in healthy donors. Assay: immunoSEQ multiplex PCR; the TCRdb copy retains only in-frame clones and omits some. Of 99,000 or so clones in the sample, roughly 76% were seen once. The sequenced material came from PBMCs. The receptor set was obtained from a man under 40 in good health and CMV-seropositive. Each CDR3 is given with its conserved first and last residue. The D gene is left open where the match is weak. Expanded clones get a size class; other rows say once, few or many, or leave the size out.

V: TRBV20-1; J: TRBJ2-1; size: NA; D: NA; CDR3: CSVEGRPEQFF; DNA: TGCAGTGTTGAGGGCAGACCCGAGCAGTTCTTC
V: TRBV2; J: TRBJ2-4; size: NA; D: TRBD2; CDR3: CASSQASGGASKNIQYF; DNA: TGTGCCAGCAGTCAGGCTAGCGGGGGGGCTAGCAAAAACATTCAGTACTTC
V: TRBV6-1; J: TRBJ1-6; size: once; D: NA; CDR3: CASSEGEARVSPLHF; DNA: TGTGCCAGCAGTGAAGGCGAGGCCAGGGTTTCACCCCTCCACTTT
V: TRBV7-2; J: TRBJ2-2; size: NA; D: TRBD1; CDR3: CASSQDRGYKNTGELFF; DNA: TGTGCCAGCAGTCAGGACAGGGGATACAAGAACACCGGGGAGCTGTTTTTT
V: TRBV19; J: TRBJ2-3; size: NA; D: TRBD2; CDR3: CASSGSSGGALKASTDTQYF; DNA: TGTGCCAGTAGTGGTTCTAGCGGGGGGGCCTTAAAGGCTAGCACAGATACGCAGTATTTT
V: TRBV5-5; J: TRBJ2-7; size: NA; D: NA; CDR3: CASSLEGREWPYEQYF; DNA: TGTGCCAGCAGCTTGGAGGGCAGGGAATGGCCCTACGAGCAGTACTTC
V: TRBV4-1; J: TRBJ2-5; size: NA; D: NA; CDR3: CASGGLARGTQETQYF; DNA: TGCGCCAGCGGGGGTCTAGCGAGGGGTACCCAAGAGACCCAGTACTTC
V: TRBV4-1; J: TRBJ1-5; size: NA; D: NA; CDR3: CASSLQDSNQPQHF; DNA: TGCGCCAGCAGCTTACAGGATAGCAATCAGCCCCAGCATTTT
V: TRBV4-1; J: TRBJ2-2; size: NA; D: NA; CDR3: CASSQSHTPNTGELFF; DNA: TGCGCCAGCAGCCAATCCCACACCCCGAACACCGGGGAGCTGTTTTTT
V: TRBV21-1; J: TRBJ1-3; size: NA; D: NA; CDR3: CASSSDRGSGNTIYF; DNA: TGTGCCAGCAGCTCTGACAGGGGCTCTGGAAACACCATATATTTT
V: TRBV9; J: TRBJ2-3; size: NA; D: TRBD1; CDR3: CASSVGTGSTDTQYF; DNA: TGTGCCAGCAGCGTAGGGACAGGGAGCACAGATACGCAGTATTTT